This T cell receptor beta chain was obtained from a study of T cell repertoires in ileal Crohn's disease. Germline lookup yields CDR1 LNHNV and CDR2 YYDKDF (reference sequence). CDR3 length: 14 residues. V dropped 0 bases and J dropped 4 bases, with 9 bases sitting between them. Measured with immunoSEQ multiplex PCR; TCRdb has only the in-frame clones, and not every one. Of about 16,000 clones in the sample, 85% to 95% were seen once. This TCR came from an adult with Crohn's disease. Input material: ileal tissue. This chain joins TRBV15 and TRBJ1-2, with D unclear. CDR3 in DNA: TGTGCCACCAGCAGAGATGGAGGAGCCTATGGCTACACCTTC. Encoded protein: CATSRDGGAYGYTF.